This TCR beta chain came from a study of shared clonotypes between healthy human individuals. Germline loops: CDR1 MNHEY, CDR2 SVGAGI. Trimming stripped 6 bases from V and 0 bases from J, with 10 bases between. This CDR3 region has 14 residues. Unsorted PBMC DNA sequencing spanned ten immunoSEQ deep assay plates. The repertoire was sequenced with immunoSEQ multiplex PCR; TCRdb's copy has only in-frame clones and lacks some. The sample has about 460,000 clones, roughly 80% seen once. The receptor was isolated from a middle-aged woman in good health. Some clones in this sample may be carry-over from other donors' samples. Material: PBMCs. The chain combines TRBV6-5 with TRBJ2-3; perhaps TRBD1 as D (5 bases). CDR3 amino acids: CASRRTTSTDTQYF. In nucleotides, the CDR3 is TGTGCCAGCAGGAGGACAACGAGCACAGATACGCAGTATTTT.